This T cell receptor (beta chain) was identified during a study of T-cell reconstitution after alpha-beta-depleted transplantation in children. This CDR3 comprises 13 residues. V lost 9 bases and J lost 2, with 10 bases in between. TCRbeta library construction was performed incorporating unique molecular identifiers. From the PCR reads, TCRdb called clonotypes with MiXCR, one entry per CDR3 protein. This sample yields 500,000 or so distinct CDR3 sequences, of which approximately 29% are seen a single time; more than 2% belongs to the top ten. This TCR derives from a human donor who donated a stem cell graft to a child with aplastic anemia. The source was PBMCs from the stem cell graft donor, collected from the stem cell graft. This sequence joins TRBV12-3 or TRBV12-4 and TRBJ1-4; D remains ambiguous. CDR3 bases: TGTGCCAGTAGCAAGCACACTAATGAAAAACTGTTTTTT. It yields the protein CASSKHTNEKLFF.